A single sample is the source of the 19 T cell receptor beta chains below, sequenced in a study of CD8+ T cells in alopecia areata. Following RNA extraction, reverse transcription yielded cDNA that acted as the sequencing template. Clones were read by immunoSEQ multiplex PCR, and TCRdb kept only the in-frame ones, dropping some. The top ten hold about 25% of the sample, which has 79,000 or so clones, 60% to 70% seen once. Regarding treatment: oral pan-JAK inhibitor, 5-10 mg twice daily. The sequencing here drew on CD8+ T cells sorted from blood, taken at week 24, from a patient treated with tofacitinib. The receptors here all came from a human donor with alopecia areata.

This clone appeared a few times. The gene calls are TRBV27 and TRBJ2-3; 9 positions match TRBD2. Germline CDR1 reads MNHEY; CDR2 reads SMNVEV (reference sequence). This CDR3 region has 17 residues. Trimming cost V 3 bases and J 0 bases; bases outside gene matches: 7. The CDR3 loop reads CASSFKAGGPSTDTQYF. CDR3 nucleotides: TGTGCCAGCAGTTTTAAGGCGGGAGGGCCTAGCACAGATACGCAGTATTTT.

This clone showed up just a few times. The rearrangement joins TRBV15 to TRBJ2-6; D perhaps matches TRBD2 (5 bases). Trimming removed 0 bases from V and 2 bases from J, with 8 bases in between. Per the germline V gene, CDR1 is LNHNV and CDR2 is YYDKDF (reference sequence). The CDR3 runs 16 residues. The CDR3 region is CATSRDLGTGANVLTF. The CDR3 bases are TGTGCCACCAGCAGAGATCTCGGGACTGGGGCCAACGTCCTGACTTTC. Filled out from reference TRBV15 and TRBJ2-6, the complete variable domain reads DAMVIQNPRYQVTQFGKPVTLSCSQTLNHNVMYWYQQKSSQAPKLLFHYYDKDFNNEADTPDNFQSRRPNTSFCFLDIRSPGLGDTAMYLCATSRDLGTGANVLTFGAGSRLTVL.

The rearrangement uses TRBV11-2 and TRBJ2-1; unclear D gene. The CDR3 spans 13 residues. CDR1 SGHAT and CDR2 FQNNGV come from the germline V gene. V lost 0 bases to trimming and J lost 3 bases, with 3 bases between them. This CDR3 reads CASSLDVYNEQFF. The CDR3 DNA sequence: TGTGCCAGCAGCTTAGACGTCTACAATGAGCAGTTCTTC.

The chain combines TRBV7-8 with TRBJ2-7, with D maybe TRBD2 (6 bases). This CDR3 region has 17 residues. Germline loops: CDR1 SGHVS, CDR2 FQNEAQ. V was shortened by 4 bases and J by 4 bases, with 23 bases between the two germline ends. The CDR3 reads CASSSFGAREQGYEQYF. As DNA, the CDR3 is TGTGCCAGCAGCTCTTTTGGGGCCCGGGAGCAGGGATACGAGCAGTACTTC.

This clone was picked up a small number of times. The CDR3 sequence: CASLRGRGDTQYF. The CDR3, as DNA: TGTGCCAGCCTCAGGGGGCGTGGAGATACGCAGTATTTT. The rearrangement links TRBV7-2 to TRBJ2-3; 8 bases map to TRBD1. V gave up 8 bases and J gave up 5 bases; unmatched junction bases: 6. CDR1 SGHTA and CDR2 FQGNSA come from the germline V gene. The CDR3 extends over 13 amino acids.

This chain uses TRBV7-6 with TRBJ2-1, with 8 bases matching TRBD2. Trimming at V came to 5 bases and at J to 8 bases, leaving 8 bases not matched to a gene. Germline loops: CDR1 SGHVS, CDR2 FNYEAQ. The CDR3 totals 14 residues. CDR3 sequence (DNA): TGTGCCAGCAGCCGTTCGGGACTAGGAGATGAGCAGTTCTTC. It codes for CASSRSGLGDEQFF.

The rearrangement uses TRBV7-9 and TRBJ2-7; 8 bases map to TRBD1. Germline values: CDR1 SEHNR, CDR2 FQNEAQ (reference sequence). The length of the CDR3 is 16 residues. V lost 5 bases to trimming and J lost 0 bases; unmatched junction nucleotides: 9. The CDR3 loop is CASSAKTGASSYEQYF. The CDR3 DNA reads as TGTGCCAGCAGCGCGAAGACAGGGGCGAGCTCCTACGAGCAGTACTTC.

The chain recombines TRBV29-1 with TRBJ2-5; tentatively, D is TRBD1 (5 bases). V gave up 1 base and J gave up 4 bases, with 16 bases separating them. The CDR3 length is 15 residues. The germline V gene encodes CDR1 SQVTM and CDR2 ANQGSEA. CDR3 amino acids: CSVEASPRRGETQYF. In DNA form, the CDR3 reads TGCAGCGTTGAAGCCTCGCCCCGAAGGGGAGAGACCCAGTACTTC.

This clone has a handful of counts. The chain combines TRBV10-3 with TRBJ2-1, with TRBD2 identical over 8 bases. The CDR3 is made up of 18 amino acids. With 3 bases clipped from V and 5 bases from J, the junction kept 15 bases outside the gene matches. Germline V CDR1 and CDR2: ENHRY, SYGVKD. The CDR3 DNA reads TGTGCCATCAGTGAAACCGGGACTAGAGGTGAAGGCGACAATGAGCAGTTCTTC. This encodes CAISETGTRGEGDNEQFF.

The chain carries TRBV5-6 and TRBJ2-5; 7 bases line up with TRBD1. Germline CDR1 is SGHDT and CDR2 is YYEEEE. CDR3 size: 14 residues. Trimming took 2 bases from V and 5 from J; bases not matched to a gene: 6. In DNA, the CDR3 is TGTGCCAGCAGCTTACGACAGGGTACCGAGACCCAGTACTTC. Its translation is CASSLRQGTETQYF. The variable domain in full, completed from reference TRBV5-6 and TRBJ2-5, reads DAGVTQSPTHLIKTRGQQVTLRCSPKSGHDTVSWYQQALGQGPQFIFQYYEEEERQRGNFPDRFSGHQFPNYSSELNVNALLLGDSALYLCASSLRQGTETQYFGPGTRLLVL.

The V gene is TRBV19, the J gene TRBJ1-5; 8 nucleotides align to TRBD1. After removal of 6 bases from V and 6 bases from J, the junction contained 7 bases not matched to a gene. In germline, CDR1 is LNHDA, CDR2 SQIVND (reference sequence). This CDR3 comprises 14 residues. The CDR3 reads CASRMAGGSQPQHF. The DNA of the CDR3 is TGTGCCAGTAGGATGGCAGGGGGCTCTCAGCCCCAGCATTTT. The whole variable domain, remainder taken from reference TRBV19 and TRBJ1-5, is DGGITQSPKYLFRKEGQNVTLSCEQNLNHDAMYWYRQDPGQGLRLIYYSQIVNDFQKGDIAEGYSVSREKKESFPLTVTSAQKNPTAFYLCASRMAGGSQPQHFGDGTRLSIL.

The chain joins TRBV9 to TRBJ2-7, with 8 positions matching TRBD1. After removal of 4 bases from V and 0 bases from J, the junction contained 6 bases not matched to a gene. Germline assignment: CDR1 SGDLS and CDR2 YYNGEE. This CDR3 comprises 15 residues. The CDR3 nucleotides are TGTGCCAGCAGCCCCCGGGACAGGAGCTCCTACGAGCAGTACTTC. This encodes CASSPRDRSSYEQYF.

The V call is TRBV5-1, the J call TRBJ1-4; D not resolved. Looked up from germline, CDR1 is SGHRS and CDR2 is YFSETQ. With 0 bases removed from V and 7 bases from J, the gap between germline ends came to 10 bases. The CDR3 runs 14 residues. The CDR3 reads CASSLDSLGEKLFF. In DNA, the CDR3 is TGCGCCAGCAGCTTGGACTCCCTGGGTGAAAAACTGTTTTTT.

The chain recombines TRBV30 with TRBJ1-1; D gene unclear. With 2 bases removed from V and 1 base from J, the gap between germline ends came to 8 bases. Germline lookup yields CDR1 GTSNPN and CDR2 SVGIG (reference sequence). The CDR3 runs to 13 residues. Written as DNA, the CDR3 is TGTGCCTGGAGTTTGCGGGGGAACACTGAAGCTTTCTTT. The encoded protein is CAWSLRGNTEAFF.

The chain uses TRBV4-1 and TRBJ1-2; D unresolved. V was shortened by 0 bases and J by 3 bases, with 11 bases between the two germline ends. CDR1 and CDR2 (germline): MGHRA, YSYEKL. The CDR3 loop spans 15 amino acids. The CDR3 sequence is CASSQDLAEYYGYTF. CDR3 DNA: TGCGCCAGCAGCCAAGATCTTGCGGAGTACTATGGCTACACCTTC.

The chain links TRBV5-1 to TRBJ1-5, with TRBD1 identical over 8 bases. This CDR3 contains 17 residues. CDR1 SGHRS and CDR2 YFSETQ come from the germline V gene. V dropped 3 bases and J dropped 2; count of bases not matched to a gene: 10. CDR3 DNA: TGCGCCAGCAGCTGGACCCCTTCGGACAGGGGCAATCAGCCCCAGCATTTT. It yields the protein CASSWTPSDRGNQPQHF.

The table lists this clone with many counts. The CDR3 nucleotides read TGTGCCAGCAGCGTCAGGGGGAAGAGCACTGAAGCTTTCTTT. This codes for CASSVRGKSTEAFF. V is TRBV9 and J is TRBJ1-1, with TRBD1 matching 7 bases. The CDR3 has 14 amino acids. With 2 bases clipped from V and 4 bases from J, the junction kept 5 bases outside the gene matches. Per germline, CDR1 SGDLS and CDR2 YYNGEE. The whole variable domain, remainder taken from reference TRBV9 and TRBJ1-1, is DSGVTQTPKHLITATGQRVTLRCSPRSGDLSVYWYQQSLDQGLQFLIQYYNGEERAKGNILERFSAQQFPDLHSELNLSSLELGDSALYFCASSVRGKSTEAFFGQGTRLTVV.

The chain couples TRBV7-6 to TRBJ2-5, with 7 bases aligning to TRBD2. V lost 6 bases and J lost 2; bases outside the gene matches: 9. CDR1 SGHVS and CDR2 FNYEAQ come from the germline V gene. This CDR3 has 15 residues. In DNA form, the CDR3 reads TGTGCCAGCAGACCCTTACCGGGGGGACAAGAGACCCAGTACTTC. It encodes CASRPLPGGQETQYF.

The DNA for the CDR3 is TGTGCCAGCAGTTTTCTTGGTTACGAGCAGTACTTC. Protein sequence: CASSFLGYEQYF. The chain joins TRBV27 to TRBJ2-7; D not certain. The V and J ends lost 3 bases and 4 bases respectively, with 7 bases between them. CDR3 length: 12 amino acids. The germline CDR1 and CDR2 sequences are MNHEY and SMNVEV (reference sequence).